This T cell receptor beta chain emerged from a study of CD8 T cells in ankylosing spondylitis. Each CDR3 protein gets one entry after TCRdb re-called the 5' RACE reads with MiXCR. The repertoire includes 500,000 to 550,000 distinct CDR3 sequences, roughly 12% of them detected once, and 6.8% sits in the top ten. V gave up 3 bases and J gave up 2 bases; unmatched junction bases: 3. There are 13 residues in the CDR3. Germline V CDR1 and CDR2: DFQATT, SNEGSKA (reference sequence). As concerns this clonotype: The antigen remains unidentified.

Study results and limitations: Researchers report that disease-linked clones proved CD8+ and relatively rare in peripheral blood. A TCR beta motif of about eight highly homologous variants seemed to mark ankylosing spondylitis blood.

Sequencing was carried out using blood, either unsorted or a sorted T cell fraction (not recorded which). This TCR came from a male donor with ankylosing spondylitis. V and J are TRBV20-1 and TRBJ2-7, with 8 nucleotides matching TRBD1. Here the CDR3 reads CSARDRETYEQYF. DNA for the CDR3: TGCAGTGCTAGGGACAGGGAGACCTACGAGCAGTACTTC.